This T cell receptor (beta chain) was recorded in a study of glioma-infiltrating T cells. This clonotype has a handful of counts. Its antigen remains unidentified. Findings and caveats of the study: Only very few CDR3 sequences appeared in both tissue and blood.

Amplification of TCR alpha and beta CDR3 regions from RNA used iRepertoire nested multiplex PCR. In TCRdb, the multiplex PCR reads were re-called with MiXCR into one record per CDR3 protein. The sample yields more than 20,000 distinct CDR3 sequences, about 22% seen once. Germline V gene lookup returns CDR1 SGHTA and CDR2 FQGNSA. The CDR3 is 12 amino acids. Trimming removed 2 bases from V and 5 bases from J, with 7 bases in between. V and J are TRBV7-2 and TRBJ2-7; D is ambiguous. Input material: glioma tissue, nonneoplastic brain tissue, or PBMCs (not recorded which). The source is a human donor with low-grade glioma or glioblastoma, undergoing nonglioma brain surgery, or in good health (not recorded which). The CDR3 loop reads CASSLIYDEQYF. In DNA form, the CDR3 reads TGTGCCAGCAGCTTAATATATGACGAGCAGTACTTC.